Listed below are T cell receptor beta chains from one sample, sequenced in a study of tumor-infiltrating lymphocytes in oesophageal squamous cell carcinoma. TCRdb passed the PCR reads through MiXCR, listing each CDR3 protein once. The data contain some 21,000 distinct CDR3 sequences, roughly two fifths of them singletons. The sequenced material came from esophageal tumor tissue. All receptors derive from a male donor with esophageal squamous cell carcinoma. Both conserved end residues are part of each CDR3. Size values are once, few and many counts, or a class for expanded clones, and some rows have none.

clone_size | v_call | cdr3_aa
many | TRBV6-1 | CASRDYEQYF
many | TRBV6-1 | CASSGTGLSNQPQHF
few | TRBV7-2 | CASSRTGSNYNYGYTF
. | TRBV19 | CASSARGLWLHLRF
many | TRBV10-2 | CATRTGRIRETQYF
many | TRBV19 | CASSTLDRGIETQYF
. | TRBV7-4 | CASSPTGNQPQHF
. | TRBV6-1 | CASSEEGEAYEQFF
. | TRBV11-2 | CASRQGSSYNEQFF
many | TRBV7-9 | CASSSGGNQPQHF
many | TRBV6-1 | CASSEGRGNTEAFF
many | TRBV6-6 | CASSYSINTEAFF
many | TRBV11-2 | CASSLVAGEGAGELFF
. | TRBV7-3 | CASSLTQGNNEQFF
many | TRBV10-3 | CAISESGGGVYQPQHF
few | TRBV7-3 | CASRLAGGNNEQYF
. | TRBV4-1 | CASSRGGGAGETQYF
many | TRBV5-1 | CASSPGTETNYGYTF
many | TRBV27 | CASKVAGAVTDTQYF
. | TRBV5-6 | CASSHRDSSYNEQFF
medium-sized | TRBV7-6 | CASSLGGISTDTQYF
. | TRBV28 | CASSPVGEPPEQYF
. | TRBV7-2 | CASGRTSDTGELFF
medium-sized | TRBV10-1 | CASSGRAESVNEQFF
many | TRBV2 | CASSEAPDITYEQYF
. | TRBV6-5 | CASSETGLETQYF
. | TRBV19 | CASSPSGTGELFF
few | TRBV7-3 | CASSLPGTDQFF
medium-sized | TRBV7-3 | CASSISGTKADTQYF
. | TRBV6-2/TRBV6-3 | CASSYDAGDTQYF